This TCR beta chain was profiled in a study of early stage breast cancer tumors. Findings and limits, study-wide: Tumors had 2 to 3-fold higher T cell density than normal breast.

On this clone itself: Its specificity is not known.

Using immunoSEQ multiplex PCR, the repertoire was profiled, and TCRdb retains in-frame clones only, with some absent. The profile shows about 53,000 clones, 90% to 95% of them singletons. The CDR3 sequence is 14 residues long. Germline loops: CDR1 WSHSY, CDR2 SAAADI. The V gene end was trimmed by 6 bases and the J gene end by 10 bases; junction bases not matched to a gene: 12. The clonotype originates from an older person with breast cancer. The rearrangement joins TRBV10-2 to TRBJ1-5; 7 bases agree with TRBD1. The sequencing input was blood. CDR3 sequence (DNA): TGCGCCAGCAGCCCGGGGGACAGCTATAATCCCCAGCATTTT. Translation gives CASSPGDSYNPQHF.